The clone carrying this T cell receptor beta chain appeared a few times. Trimming cost V 6 bases and J 8 bases, with 10 bases left between them. The CDR3 is 11 residues long. In germline, CDR1 is PRHDT, CDR2 FYEKMQ (reference sequence). cDNA libraries for TCR alpha and TCR beta, carrying sample barcodes and UMIs, came from 5'RACE with constant-segment primers. TCRdb ran MiXCR on the 5' RACE reads and lists one entry per CDR3 protein. This sample carries approximately 410,000 distinct CDR3 sequences, 20% to 30% of them seen once, and the ten largest clones take around 12%. This sample is drawn from a study of T-cell memory formation after mild COVID-19.

The specimen was PBMCs or a T cell subset sorted from them (not recorded which). The chain links TRBV13 to TRBJ1-1, with D possibly matching TRBD1 (5 bases). This receptor was taken from an adult woman who had mild COVID-19 (a few samples of this study predate the infection). Cell type and time point are not known. In DNA, the CDR3 is TGTGCCAGCAGGCGGGAGGGGGAAGCTTTCTTT. It is translated as CASRREGEAFF.